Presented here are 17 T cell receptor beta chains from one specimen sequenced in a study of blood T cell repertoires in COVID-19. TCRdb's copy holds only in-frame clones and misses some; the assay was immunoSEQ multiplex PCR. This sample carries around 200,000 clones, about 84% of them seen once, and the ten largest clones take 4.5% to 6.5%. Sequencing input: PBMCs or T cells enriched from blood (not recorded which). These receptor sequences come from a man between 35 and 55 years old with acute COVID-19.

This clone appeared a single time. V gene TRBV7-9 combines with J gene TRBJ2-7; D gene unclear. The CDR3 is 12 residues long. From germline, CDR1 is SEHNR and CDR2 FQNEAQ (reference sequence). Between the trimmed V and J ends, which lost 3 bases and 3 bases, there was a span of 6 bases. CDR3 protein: CASSLADYEQYF. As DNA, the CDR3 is TGTGCCAGCAGCTTGGCAGACTACGAGCAGTACTTC.

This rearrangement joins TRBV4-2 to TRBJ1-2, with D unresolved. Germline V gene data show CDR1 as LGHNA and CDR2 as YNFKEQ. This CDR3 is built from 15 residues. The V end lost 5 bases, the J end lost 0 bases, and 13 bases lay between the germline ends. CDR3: CASSEAVGTNYGYTF. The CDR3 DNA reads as TGTGCCAGCAGCGAAGCCGTGGGCACTAACTATGGCTACACCTTC.

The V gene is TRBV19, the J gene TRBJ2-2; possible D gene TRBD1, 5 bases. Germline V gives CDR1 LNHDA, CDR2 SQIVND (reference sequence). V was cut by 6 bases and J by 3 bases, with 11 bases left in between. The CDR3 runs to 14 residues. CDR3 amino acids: CASRDQGYTGELFF. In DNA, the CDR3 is TGTGCCAGTAGAGATCAGGGATACACCGGGGAGCTGTTTTTT. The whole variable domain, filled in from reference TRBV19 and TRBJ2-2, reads DGGITQSPKYLFRKEGQNVTLSCEQNLNHDAMYWYRQDPGQGLRLIYYSQIVNDFQKGDIAEGYSVSREKKESFPLTVTSAQKNPTAFYLCASRDQGYTGELFFGEGSRLTVL.

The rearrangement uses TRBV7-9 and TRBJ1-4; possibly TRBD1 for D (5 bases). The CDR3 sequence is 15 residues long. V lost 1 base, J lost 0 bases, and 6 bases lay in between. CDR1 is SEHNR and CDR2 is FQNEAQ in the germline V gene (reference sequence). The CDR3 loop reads CASSLVGATNEKLFF. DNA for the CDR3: TGTGCCAGCAGCTTAGTAGGGGCAACTAATGAAAAACTGTTTTTT.

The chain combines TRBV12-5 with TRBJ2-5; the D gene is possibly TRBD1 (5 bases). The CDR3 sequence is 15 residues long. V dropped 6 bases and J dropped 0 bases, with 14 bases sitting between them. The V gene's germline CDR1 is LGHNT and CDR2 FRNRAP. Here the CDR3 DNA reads TGTGCTAGTGGCAAAGGGCTGGGGCACCAAGAGACCCAGTACTTC. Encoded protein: CASGKGLGHQETQYF. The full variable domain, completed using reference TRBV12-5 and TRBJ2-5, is DARVTQTPRHKVTEMGQEVTMRCQPILGHNTVFWYRQTMMQGLELLAYFRNRAPLDDSGMPKDRFSAEMPDATLATLKIQPSEPRDSAVYFCASGKGLGHQETQYFGPGTRLLVL.

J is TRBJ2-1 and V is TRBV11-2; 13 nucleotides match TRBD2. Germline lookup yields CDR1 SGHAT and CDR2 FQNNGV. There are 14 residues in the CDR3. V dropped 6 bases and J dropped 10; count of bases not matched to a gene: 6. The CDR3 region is CASRGTSGISEQFF. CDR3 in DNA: TGTGCCAGCAGGGGGACTAGCGGGATTTCGGAGCAGTTCTTC. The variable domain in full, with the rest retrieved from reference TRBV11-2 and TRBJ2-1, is EAGVAQSPRYKIIEKRQSVAFWCNPISGHATLYWYQQILGQGPKLLIQFQNNGVVDDSQLPKDRFSAERLKGVDSTLKIQPAKLEDSAVYLCASRGTSGISEQFFGPGTRLTVL.

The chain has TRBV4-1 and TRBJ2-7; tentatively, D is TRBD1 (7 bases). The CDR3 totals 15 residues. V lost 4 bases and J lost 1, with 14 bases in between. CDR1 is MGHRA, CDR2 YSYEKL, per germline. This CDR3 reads CASSRGTATSYEQYF. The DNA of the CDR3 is TGCGCCAGCAGCCGCGGGACAGCGACTTCCTACGAGCAGTACTTC.

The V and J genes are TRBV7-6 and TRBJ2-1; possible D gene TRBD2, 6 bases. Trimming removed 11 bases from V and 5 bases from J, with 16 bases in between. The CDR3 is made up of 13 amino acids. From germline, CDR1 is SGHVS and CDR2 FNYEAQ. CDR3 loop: CAAGSGPHNEQFF. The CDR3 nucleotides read TGTGCCGCGGGTAGCGGTCCTCACAATGAGCAGTTCTTC.

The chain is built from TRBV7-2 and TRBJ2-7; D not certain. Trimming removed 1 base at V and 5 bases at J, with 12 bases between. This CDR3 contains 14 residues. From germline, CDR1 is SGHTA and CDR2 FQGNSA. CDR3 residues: CASSLVRQLDEQYF. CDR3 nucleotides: TGTGCCAGCAGCTTAGTTCGCCAGTTGGACGAGCAGTACTTC.

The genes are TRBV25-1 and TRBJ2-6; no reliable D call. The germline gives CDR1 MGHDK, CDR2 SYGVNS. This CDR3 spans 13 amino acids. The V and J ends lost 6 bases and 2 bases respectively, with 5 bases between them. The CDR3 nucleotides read TGTGCCAGCAGCCTAGCTGGGGCCAACGTCCTGACTTTC. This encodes CASSLAGANVLTF.

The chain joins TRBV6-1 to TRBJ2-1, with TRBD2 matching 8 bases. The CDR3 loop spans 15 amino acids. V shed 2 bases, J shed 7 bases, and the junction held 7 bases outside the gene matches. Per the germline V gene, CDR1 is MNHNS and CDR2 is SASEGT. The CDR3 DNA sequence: TGTGCCAGCAGTGAACGCCCGGGAGGGAGTAATGAGCAGTTCTTC. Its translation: CASSERPGGSNEQFF.

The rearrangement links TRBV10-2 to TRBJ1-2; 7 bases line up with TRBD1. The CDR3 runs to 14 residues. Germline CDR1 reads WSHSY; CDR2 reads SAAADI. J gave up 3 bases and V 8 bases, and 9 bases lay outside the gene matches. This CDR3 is CASLRGTDYYGYTF. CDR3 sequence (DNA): TGCGCCAGCCTCCGAGGGACAGACTACTATGGCTACACCTTC.

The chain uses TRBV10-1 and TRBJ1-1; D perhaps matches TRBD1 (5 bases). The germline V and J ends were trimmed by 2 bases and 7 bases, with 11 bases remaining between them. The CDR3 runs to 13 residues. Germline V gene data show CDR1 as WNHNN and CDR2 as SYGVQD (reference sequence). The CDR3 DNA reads TGCGCCAGCAGTGAGACCAGGGTTAGTGAAGCTTTCTTT. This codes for CASSETRVSEAFF.

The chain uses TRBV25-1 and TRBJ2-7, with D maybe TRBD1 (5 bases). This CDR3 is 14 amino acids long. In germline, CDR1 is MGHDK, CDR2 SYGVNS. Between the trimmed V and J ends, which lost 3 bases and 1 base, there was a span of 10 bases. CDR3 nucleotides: TGTGCCAGCAGTGAGCGCAGGGCTTCCTACGAGCAGTACTTC. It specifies CASSERRASYEQYF.

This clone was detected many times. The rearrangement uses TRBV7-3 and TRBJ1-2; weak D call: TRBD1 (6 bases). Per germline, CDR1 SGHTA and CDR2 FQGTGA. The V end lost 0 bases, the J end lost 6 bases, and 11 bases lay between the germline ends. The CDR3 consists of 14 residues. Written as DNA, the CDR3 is TGTGCCAGCAGCTTAACGGGGGCTCTCGATGGCTACACCTTC. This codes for CASSLTGALDGYTF.

CDR3 loop: CASSLSRSSTDTQYF. The CDR3 DNA reads TGTGCCAGCAGTTTAAGCCGTTCTAGCACAGATACGCAGTATTTT. The rearrangement uses TRBV28 and TRBJ2-3; D remains ambiguous. Germline-derived CDR1 and CDR2 are MDHEN and SYDVKM. The V gene lost 2 bases and the J gene lost 0 bases, with 9 bases spanning the gap. The CDR3 has 15 amino acids. Based on the CDR3 plus reference TRBV28 and TRBJ2-3, the full variable domain is DVKVTQSSRYLVKRTGEKVFLECVQDMDHENMFWYRQDPGLGLRLIYFSYDVKMKEKGDIPEGYSVSREKKERFSLILESASTNQTSMYLCASSLSRSSTDTQYFGPGTRLTVL.

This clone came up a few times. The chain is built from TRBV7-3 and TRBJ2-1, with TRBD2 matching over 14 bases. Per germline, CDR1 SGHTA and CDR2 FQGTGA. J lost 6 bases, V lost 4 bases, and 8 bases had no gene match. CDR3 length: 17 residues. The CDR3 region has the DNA TGTGCCAGCAGCTCCTCCTCCGGGACTAGCGGGAGCAATGAGCAGTTCTTC. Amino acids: CASSSSSGTSGSNEQFF.